This T cell receptor (beta chain) appears in the sequencing data of a study of early T cells in non-severe SARS-CoV-2 infection. At the level of the study: Sequencing was performed on bulk RNA from unsorted whole blood, leaving chains unpaired. Broader study findings: Anti-spike CD8 specificities were favored by VDJdb matching, whose results missed private and CD4 specificities.

V was pared by 5 bases and J by 4 bases, with 12 bases between. The CDR3 runs 12 residues. CDR1 is DFQATT, CDR2 SNEGSKA, per germline (reference sequence). Individual cDNA molecules received unique molecular identifiers. TCRdb redid the calling of the 5' RACE reads with MiXCR, one entry per CDR3 protein. The data show some 45,000 distinct CDR3 sequences, roughly 7.3% seen once. This clonotype was picked up many times. Its matching antigen is unknown. The clonotype was recovered from an adult who was a healthcare worker with PCR-confirmed SARS-CoV-2 infection or an uninfected control (not recorded which). The chain links TRBV20-1 to TRBJ2-7; tentatively, D is TRBD2 (6 bases). The material sequenced was whole blood. The CDR3 nucleotides read TGCAGTGCTTCGGCGGGGTCGTACGAGCAGTACTTC. It yields the protein CSASAGSYEQYF.